This paragraph covers one T cell receptor (beta chain) sequence. The entirety of the isolated RNA underwent reverse transcription, so expressed TCRB transcripts were sequenced. Regulatory, naive and central memory T cell samples averaged about 3.57 million reads. TCRdb's table, derived via immunoSEQ multiplex PCR, lists solely in-frame clones and lacks some. The table has hundreds of thousands of clones, roughly 11% seen once. The sample originates from a study of beta chain features in type 1 diabetes. Study-level information: Investigators examined under 140 million sorted cells across all samples.

V shed 1 base and J shed 4 bases, with 11 bases lying between them. The CDR3 runs to 14 residues. CDR1 and CDR2 from the germline V gene are SGHTA and FQGNSA. The chain has TRBV7-2 and TRBJ2-7; tentatively, D is TRBD1 or TRBD2 (6 bases each). This receptor was obtained from a woman under 30 in good health. Sequenced: naive CD4+ T cells from blood. The CDR3 is CASSLVAGQYEQYF. The CDR3 DNA reads as TGTGCCAGCAGCTTAGTGGCGGGACAATACGAGCAGTACTTC.